Below are 25 T cell receptor beta chains sequenced from a single sample in a study of T cell changes during pregnancy in multiple sclerosis. Sequencing was performed with immunoSEQ multiplex PCR; in TCRdb, only in-frame clones are kept and a portion is missing. The data contain about 60,000 clones, about 89% of them singletons. This material consisted of CD4+ T cells from peripheral blood mononuclear cells, taken in the first trimester of pregnancy. These receptor sequences come from a female donor with multiple sclerosis, enrolled in a pregnancy study.

V and J are TRBV11-2 and TRBJ2-6; the D gene is possibly TRBD1 (5 bases). V lost 5 bases and J 4 bases, leaving 15 bases between the germline ends. Germline V gene sequence: CDR1 SGHAT, CDR2 FQNNGV. The CDR3 spans 16 residues. Here the CDR3 DNA reads TGTGCCAGCAGCGTCGTATTCAGGGTCGGGGCCAACGTCCTGACTTTC. It encodes CASSVVFRVGANVLTF. Looking up the rest from reference TRBV11-2 and TRBJ2-6 gives the full variable domain: EAGVAQSPRYKIIEKRQSVAFWCNPISGHATLYWYQQILGQGPKLLIQFQNNGVVDDSQLPKDRFSAERLKGVDSTLKIQPAKLEDSAVYLCASSVVFRVGANVLTFGAGSRLTVL.

The chain combines TRBV4-2 with TRBJ1-5; D gene uncertain. Per the germline V gene, CDR1 is LGHNA and CDR2 is YNFKEQ. The CDR3 extends over 14 amino acids. V gave up 0 bases and J gave up 4 bases, with 7 bases separating them. CDR3: CASSQERVNQPQHF. CDR3 DNA sequence: TGTGCCAGCAGCCAAGAGAGGGTTAATCAGCCCCAGCATTTT.

The V call is TRBV2, the J call TRBJ2-6, with no clear D. This CDR3 is 17 amino acids long. The V end lost 3 bases, the J end lost 4 bases, and 16 bases lay between the germline ends. The germline gives CDR1 SNHLY, CDR2 FYNNEI. DNA for the CDR3: TGTGCCAGCAGTGAGAATGGTGCAGGCGCAGGGGCCAACGTCCTGACTTTC. Translating gives CASSENGAGAGANVLTF.

The chain has TRBV5-4 and TRBJ1-2; TRBD1 is a possible D gene (6 bases). Trimming left V 4 bases short and J 2 bases short, with 15 bases between. This CDR3 has 15 residues. CDR1 and CDR2 from the germline V gene are SGHNT and YYREEE (reference sequence). The CDR3 here is CASSPGTHGNYGYTF. CDR3 coding DNA: TGTGCCAGCAGCCCCGGGACACATGGAAACTATGGCTACACCTTC.

The gene calls are TRBV14 and TRBJ2-3; TRBD1 is a possible D gene (6 bases). V gave up 3 bases and J gave up 1 base, with 11 bases separating them. The CDR3 totals 15 residues. CDR1 is SGHDN, CDR2 FVKESK, per germline. The CDR3 spells CASSHDRTGTDTQYF. CDR3 nucleotides: TGTGCCAGCAGCCATGACCGGACAGGCACAGATACGCAGTATTTT.

The chain joins TRBV19 to TRBJ1-6; the D gene is possibly TRBD1 (5 bases). Trimming stripped 5 bases from V and 7 bases from J, with 15 bases between. Germline V CDR1 and CDR2: LNHDA, SQIVND (reference sequence). This CDR3 is built from 15 residues. The CDR3 coding sequence is TGTGCCAGTAGTGGCCAACGTGACAGAAATTCACCCCTCCACTTT. As protein: CASSGQRDRNSPLHF.

This chain links TRBV6-1 with TRBJ2-7; 9 nucleotides match TRBD2. Germline trimming cut 4 bases from V and 7 bases from J; bases unmatched to any gene: 14. Germline V gene lookup returns CDR1 MNHNS and CDR2 SASEGT. The CDR3 is 16 residues long. The CDR3 DNA reads TGTGCCAGCAGTGGCCCCCGAGCGGGGGGAGGGGGAGAGCAGTACTTC. It specifies CASSGPRAGGGGEQYF.

This clone was detected only once. The chain recombines TRBV5-1 with TRBJ1-1, with 9 bases fitting TRBD1. V lost 3 bases, J lost 1 base, and 13 bases stayed unmatched. Germline V CDR1 and CDR2: SGHRS, YFSETQ. This CDR3 has 18 residues. The CDR3 reads CASSSLYRGLKGNTEAFF. The CDR3, as DNA: TGCGCCAGCAGCTCCTTATACAGGGGGCTTAAGGGGAACACTGAAGCTTTCTTT.

The chain couples TRBV7-8 to TRBJ1-4; possible D gene TRBD1, 5 bases. Trimming cost V 5 bases and J 4 bases, with 11 bases left between them. The CDR3 totals 14 residues. The germline CDR1 and CDR2 sequences are SGHVS and FQNEAQ. The CDR3 DNA follows: TGTGCCAGCAGCCAGGGCCGTCTTAATGAAAAACTGTTTTTT. This translates into CASSQGRLNEKLFF.

The chain has TRBV5-6 and TRBJ2-1; D remains ambiguous. The CDR3 is made up of 16 amino acids. V lost 2 bases and J 1 base, leaving 13 bases between the germline ends. From germline, CDR1 is SGHDT and CDR2 YYEEEE. The CDR3 loop reads CASSFTANWSYNEQFF. The CDR3 DNA sequence: TGTGCCAGCAGCTTTACAGCTAACTGGTCCTACAATGAGCAGTTCTTC. The full variable domain, rest sourced from reference TRBV5-6 and TRBJ2-1, is DAGVTQSPTHLIKTRGQQVTLRCSPKSGHDTVSWYQQALGQGPQFIFQYYEEEERQRGNFPDRFSGHQFPNYSSELNVNALLLGDSALYLCASSFTANWSYNEQFFGPGTRLTVL.

CDR3 amino acids: CASSPEGGDEAFF. The DNA for the CDR3 is TGTGCCAGCAGTCCGGAAGGGGGGGATGAAGCTTTCTTT. The V and J genes are TRBV7-9 and TRBJ1-1; possible D gene TRBD1, 6 bases. Deletions cut 6 bases from V and 7 bases from J, with 15 bases between. The CDR3 spans 13 residues. Germline loops: CDR1 SEHNR, CDR2 FQNEAQ (reference sequence).

The chain recombines TRBV7-3 with TRBJ1-1, with D hard to call. The germline gives CDR1 SGHTA, CDR2 FQGTGA. CDR3 length equals 15 residues. Trimming left V 5 bases short and J 5 bases short, with 18 bases between. CDR3 amino acids: CASSLQNSAGTEAFF. CDR3 coding DNA: TGTGCCAGCAGCCTCCAGAACTCGGCGGGGACTGAAGCTTTCTTT.

V gene TRBV6-1 combines with J gene TRBJ1-2; D gene ambiguous. CDR1 and CDR2 from the germline V gene are MNHNS and SASEGT. There are 14 residues in the CDR3. The V and J ends lost 11 bases and 2 bases respectively, with 18 bases between them. DNA for the CDR3: TGTGCCGCTCGGCCTGTTGGGCCAAACTATGGCTACACCTTC. Translated: CAARPVGPNYGYTF.

This chain connects TRBV21-1 to TRBJ1-1. TRBV21-1 is designated a pseudogene. The CDR3 totals 12 residues. In nucleotides, the CDR3 is TGTGCCAGTTCCGGGGGGGGCACTGAAGCTTTCTTT. It encodes CASSGGGTEAFF.

V usage is TRBV5-6 and J usage is TRBJ1-2; D possibly corresponds to TRBD1 (5 bases). V was trimmed by 0 bases and J by 6 bases, leaving 9 bases between them. The CDR3 length is 13 residues. Germline V gene sequence: CDR1 SGHDT, CDR2 YYEEEE. CDR3 coding DNA: TGTGCCAGCAGCTTGGTTGGGGCTGATGGCTACACCTTC. It specifies CASSLVGADGYTF.

The chain couples TRBV5-6 to TRBJ1-4; TRBD1 might be the D (6 bases). V gave up 5 bases and J gave up 4 bases, with 9 bases separating them. This CDR3 region has 13 residues. From germline, CDR1 is SGHDT and CDR2 YYEEEE. CDR3 loop: CASRGALNEKLFF. The DNA for the CDR3 is TGTGCCAGCAGGGGGGCCCTTAATGAAAAACTGTTTTTT.

The chain couples TRBV9 to TRBJ1-6; tentatively, D is TRBD1 (5 bases). Germline V CDR1 and CDR2: SGDLS, YYNGEE. This CDR3 has 17 amino acids. Deletions cut 4 bases from V and 9 bases from J, with 23 bases between. CDR3 nucleotide sequence: TGTGCCAGCAGCCTCGGGGGGGGTTCGCTCTTATCTTCACCCCTCCACTTT. Translation gives CASSLGGGSLLSSPLHF.

The chain employs TRBV5-4 and TRBJ1-4; 7 nucleotides line up with TRBD1. Per germline, CDR1 SGHNT and CDR2 YYREEE (reference sequence). With V trimmed by 0 bases and J by 8 bases, 10 bases remained unmatched. The CDR3 is made up of 16 amino acids. The CDR3, as DNA: TGTGCCAGCAGCTTGGGGGGGACAGCGCCAGGGGAAAAACTGTTTTTT. The encoded protein is CASSLGGTAPGEKLFF.

This clone was seen more than once but under ten times. The chain links TRBV4-3 to TRBJ1-1; tentative D call: TRBD1 (6 bases). The CDR3 is 14 residues long. Between the trimmed V and J ends, which lost 3 bases and 1 base, there was a span of 9 bases. Per germline, CDR1 LGHNA and CDR2 YSLEER. CDR3 DNA: TGCGCCAGCAGCCACGGCAGGGGGAACACTGAAGCTTTCTTT. Encoded protein: CASSHGRGNTEAFF.

The J gene is TRBJ2-3, the V gene TRBV5-5; 7 nucleotides match TRBD2. This CDR3 has 14 amino acids. Unmatched junction bases numbered 9, after V lost 4 bases and J lost 7 bases. The germline gives CDR1 SGHKS, CDR2 YYEKEE (reference sequence). The chain's CDR3 is CASSRGAGVNTQYF. Written as DNA, the CDR3 is TGTGCCAGCAGCCGGGGTGCGGGAGTGAATACGCAGTATTTT.

This clone was observed a single time. This chain uses TRBV6-1 with TRBJ1-6; D uncertain. Germline lookup yields CDR1 MNHNS and CDR2 SASEGT. V lost 4 bases, J lost 7 bases, and 11 bases lay in between. This CDR3 is 14 amino acids long. This CDR3 reads CASSVSALNSPLHF. CDR3 nucleotides: TGTGCCAGCAGTGTAAGCGCCTTGAATTCACCCCTCCACTTT.

This chain links TRBV2 with TRBJ1-6, with TRBD1 matching 8 bases. The V and J ends lost 8 bases and 9 bases, in that order; junction bases with no gene match: 3. Germline V gene lookup returns CDR1 SNHLY and CDR2 FYNNEI. The CDR3 is made up of 12 amino acids. The CDR3 region has the DNA TGTGCCAGCGGGACAGGAATTTCACCCCTCCACTTT. Translation gives CASGTGISPLHF.

This chain links TRBV9 with TRBJ2-2, with 7 bases fitting TRBD2. From germline, CDR1 is SGDLS and CDR2 YYNGEE. CDR3 size: 15 residues. The junction had 5 bases not matched to a gene; V was cut back by 1 base and J by 5 bases. The CDR3 DNA sequence: TGTGCCAGCAGCGTACTAGCGGACTCTACCGGGGAGCTGTTTTTT. It encodes CASSVLADSTGELFF. The entire variable domain, with the rest obtained from reference TRBV9 and TRBJ2-2, is as follows: DSGVTQTPKHLITATGQRVTLRCSPRSGDLSVYWYQQSLDQGLQFLIQYYNGEERAKGNILERFSAQQFPDLHSELNLSSLELGDSALYFCASSVLADSTGELFFGEGSRLTVL.

The V and J genes are TRBV11-2 and TRBJ2-1; a possible D gene is TRBD1 (5 bases). The V end was cut by 1 base, the J end by 13 bases, with 11 bases between. CDR3 length: 12 amino acids. Germline CDR1 reads SGHAT; CDR2 reads FQNNGV. In DNA, the CDR3 is TGTGCCAGCAGCTTAGGTGGGGCAGATCAGTTCTTC. This encodes CASSLGGADQFF.

This clone was seen only a few times. This chain joins TRBV13 and TRBJ2-4; 8 positions agree with TRBD1. With V trimmed by 5 bases and J by 3 bases, 12 bases remained unmatched. CDR1 and CDR2 (germline): PRHDT, FYEKMQ (reference sequence). The CDR3 has 17 amino acids. The CDR3 loop reads CASSRTGLKSDKNIQYF. For the CDR3, the DNA is TGTGCCAGCAGCCGGACAGGGCTGAAGTCGGACAAAAACATTCAGTACTTC. The variable domain in full, completed from reference TRBV13 and TRBJ2-4, reads AAGVIQSPRHLIKEKRETATLKCYPIPRHDTVYWYQQGPGQDPQFLISFYEKMQSDKGSIPDRFSAQQFSDYHSELNMSSLELGDSALYFCASSRTGLKSDKNIQYFGAGTRLSVL.